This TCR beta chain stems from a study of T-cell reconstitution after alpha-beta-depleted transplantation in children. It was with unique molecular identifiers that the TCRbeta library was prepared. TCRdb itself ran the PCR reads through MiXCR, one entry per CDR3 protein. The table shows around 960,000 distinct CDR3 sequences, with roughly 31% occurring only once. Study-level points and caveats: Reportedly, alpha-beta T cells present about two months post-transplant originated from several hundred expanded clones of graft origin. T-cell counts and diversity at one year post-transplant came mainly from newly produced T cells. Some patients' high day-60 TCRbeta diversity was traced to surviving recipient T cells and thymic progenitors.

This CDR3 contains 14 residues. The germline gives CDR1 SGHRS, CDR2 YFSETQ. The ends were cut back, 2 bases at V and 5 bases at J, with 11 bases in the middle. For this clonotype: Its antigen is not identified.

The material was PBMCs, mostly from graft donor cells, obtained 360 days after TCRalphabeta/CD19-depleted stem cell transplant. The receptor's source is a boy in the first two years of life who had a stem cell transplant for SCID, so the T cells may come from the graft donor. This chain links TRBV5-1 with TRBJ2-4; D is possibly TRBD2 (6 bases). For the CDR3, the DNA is TGCGCCAGCAGCTTCGGAGGGCAAGAAAACATTCAGTACTTC. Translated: CASSFGGQENIQYF.